Below, 22 T cell receptor beta chains from the same sample are listed, as sequenced in a study of patients and donors after allogeneic stem cell transplantation. Each CDR3 protein is one row after TCRdb ran MiXCR on the RT-PCR reads. The table shows 800,000 to 1,000,000 distinct CDR3 sequences, with about a sixth occurring only once. Source material: blood, either unsorted or a sorted T cell fraction (not recorded which). These receptors were collected from a human donor who was either an allogeneic HSCT recipient or a stem cell or donor lymphocyte infusion donor (not recorded which). It is not recorded whose cells these are; they may come from a transplant donor.

There are many counts of this clonotype. J is TRBJ2-2 and V is TRBV9; 7 bases align to TRBD2. This CDR3 region has 12 residues. The junction had 1 base not matched to a gene; V was cut back by 3 bases and J by 8 bases. Germline V lookup: CDR1 SGDLS, CDR2 YYNGEE. CDR3 sequence reads: CASSGGSGELFF. CDR3 coding DNA: TGTGCCAGCAGCGGCGGGAGTGGGGAGCTGTTTTTT.

The rearrangement joins TRBV4-1 to TRBJ2-7; D is perhaps TRBD1 (6 bases). The CDR3 loop spans 17 amino acids. Germline CDR1 is MGHRA and CDR2 is YSYEKL. Trimming took 1 base from V and 3 from J, leaving 19 bases between them. In DNA form, the CDR3 reads TGCGCCAGCAGCCAAGCCAATACAGGGCTCCCGAGCTACGAGCAGTACTTC. It codes for CASSQANTGLPSYEQYF.

The chain has TRBV28 and TRBJ2-1; tentative D call: TRBD2 (6 bases). Germline values: CDR1 MDHEN, CDR2 SYDVKM. Trimming removed 7 bases from V and 3 bases from J, with 10 bases in between. CDR3 length equals 13 residues. The CDR3 nucleotides are TGTGCCAGCACGGGACTGGTCTACAATGAGCAGTTCTTC. Protein: CASTGLVYNEQFF.

The chain is built from TRBV30 and TRBJ2-3, with no clear D. This CDR3 region has 12 residues. The germline V gene encodes CDR1 GTSNPN and CDR2 SVGIG (reference sequence). V dropped 2 bases and J dropped 4 bases, with 7 bases sitting between them. This CDR3 is CAWSPPSDTQYF. The CDR3 region has the DNA TGTGCCTGGAGTCCACCCTCAGATACGCAGTATTTT.

This chain joins TRBV12-3 or TRBV12-4 and TRBJ1-5; D may be TRBD1 (5 bases). Trimming removed 1 base at V and 0 bases at J, with 10 bases between. This CDR3 has 16 amino acids. CDR3 region: CASSLEGRNSNQPQHF. CDR3 in DNA: TGTGCCAGCAGTTTAGAGGGACGTAATAGCAATCAGCCCCAGCATTTT.

The J gene is TRBJ2-2, the V gene TRBV24-1; D is ambiguous. The germline gives CDR1 KGHDR, CDR2 SFDVKD. The CDR3 length is 12 residues. V was pared by 5 bases and J by 5 bases, with 5 bases between. This CDR3 is CATSVGTGELFF. The CDR3 nucleotides read TGTGCCACCAGTGTAGGGACCGGGGAGCTGTTTTTT.

The rearrangement links TRBV4-3 to TRBJ1-6; D possibly corresponds to TRBD1 (5 bases). CDR1 and CDR2 from the germline V gene are LGHNA and YSLEER. This CDR3 spans 14 amino acids. V was trimmed by 4 bases and J by 5 bases, leaving 9 bases between them. CDR3 in amino acids: CASSPGENNSPLHF. The CDR3 region has the DNA TGCGCCAGCAGCCCGGGGGAGAATAATTCACCCCTCCACTTT.

The chain links TRBV7-9 to TRBJ2-7; a possible D gene is TRBD2 (6 bases). The CDR3 is 16 amino acids. Germline V lookup: CDR1 SEHNR, CDR2 FQNEAQ (reference sequence). Trimming shortened V by 5 bases and J by 4 bases, and 21 bases separated the two germline ends. The CDR3 sequence: CASSRLAPTSSYEQYF. The DNA for the CDR3 is TGTGCCAGCAGCAGATTGGCCCCTACTAGCAGTTACGAGCAGTACTTC.

This clonotype was counted between two and nine times. The gene calls are TRBV12-3 or TRBV12-4 and TRBJ1-2; 8 nucleotides agree with TRBD1. The CDR3 is 12 residues long. V was pared by 5 bases and J by 8 bases, with 4 bases of the junction left unmatched. In nucleotides, the CDR3 is TGTGCCAGCAGTCAACAGGGGGGCGGCTACACCTTC. It specifies CASSQQGGGYTF.

This clonotype was seen more than once but under ten times. This rearrangement joins TRBV12-3 or TRBV12-4 to TRBJ1-1; maybe TRBD1 (6 bases). The CDR3 sequence is 14 residues long. Trimming stripped 6 bases from V and 5 bases from J, with 16 bases between. The CDR3 reads CASSLLRGATEAFF. CDR3 nucleotide sequence: TGTGCCAGCAGCCTCCTGAGGGGGGCGACTGAAGCTTTCTTT.

This clonotype was counted between two and nine times. This rearrangement joins TRBV29-1 to TRBJ1-2; D is perhaps TRBD1 (5 bases). Germline lookup yields CDR1 SQVTM and CDR2 ANQGSEA. The CDR3 sequence is 10 residues long. Trimming left V 5 bases short and J 10 bases short, with 11 bases between. CDR3 sequence: CSVSGAAYTF. The CDR3 DNA follows: TGCAGCGTTTCCGGGGCAGCCTACACCTTC. The whole variable domain, remainder taken from reference TRBV29-1 and TRBJ1-2, is SAVISQKPSRDICQRGTSLTIQCQVDSQVTMMFWYRQQPGQSLTLIATANQGSEATYESGFVIDKFPISRPNLTFSTLTVSNMSPEDSSIYLCSVSGAAYTFGSGTRLTVV.

This clonotype was observed a few times. The gene calls are TRBV2 and TRBJ1-1; no firm D call. Looked up from germline, CDR1 is SNHLY and CDR2 is FYNNEI. Trimming removed 2 bases at V and 1 base at J, with 11 bases between. The CDR3 is 15 residues long. CDR3 loop: CASSELWPENTEAFF. CDR3 nucleotides: TGTGCCAGCAGTGAACTCTGGCCTGAGAACACTGAAGCTTTCTTT.

The rearrangement links TRBV10-3 to TRBJ2-3, with D possibly TRBD1 on 6 matching bases. The CDR3 has 16 residues. V was trimmed by 4 bases and J by 4 bases, leaving 18 bases between them. Germline V CDR1 and CDR2: ENHRY, SYGVKD. The CDR3 here is CAISGPARGVADTQYF. DNA of the CDR3: TGTGCCATCAGTGGCCCCGCCAGGGGAGTTGCAGATACGCAGTATTTT.

The V and J genes are TRBV4-1 and TRBJ1-1; D gene unclear. The V end lost 0 bases, the J end lost 3 bases, and 8 bases lay between the germline ends. The CDR3 runs to 14 residues. CDR1 and CDR2 (germline): MGHRA, YSYEKL. The CDR3 sequence is CASSQDARYTEAFF. The CDR3 bases are TGCGCCAGCAGCCAAGATGCCCGATACACTGAAGCTTTCTTT.

The chain couples TRBV5-1 to TRBJ2-3, with 8 bases matching TRBD1. This CDR3 region has 15 residues. The ends lost 4 bases at V and 2 bases at J; junction bases unmatched: 6. Germline CDR1 reads SGHRS; CDR2 reads YFSETQ. The CDR3 DNA reads as TGCGCCAGCAGCCCGGGGACAGGATACACAGATACGCAGTATTTT. It translates to CASSPGTGYTDTQYF.

The chain couples TRBV3-1 to TRBJ2-5, with TRBD2 as a possible D gene (5 bases). The CDR3 extends over 14 amino acids. Germline-derived CDR1 and CDR2 are LGHDT and YNNKEL (reference sequence). V lost 3 bases and J 5 bases, leaving 13 bases between the germline ends. CDR3 DNA sequence: TGTGCCAGCAGCCAGCCCCGGGAATTGGAGACCCAGTACTTC. It translates to CASSQPRELETQYF.

This clonotype came up a few times. This chain connects TRBV7-2 to TRBJ2-7, with a tentative D call TRBD1 (7 bases). V was shortened by 6 bases and J by 4 bases, with 22 bases between the two germline ends. Germline CDR1 is SGHTA and CDR2 is FQGNSA. CDR3 size: 16 residues. Here the CDR3 DNA reads TGTGCCAGCAGTACAACAGGGGTCTCCGGGGGTTACGAGCAGTACTTC. As protein: CASSTTGVSGGYEQYF.

Only a few counts were recorded for this clonotype. The chain links TRBV24-1 to TRBJ2-1; unclear D gene. Germline-derived CDR1 and CDR2 are KGHDR and SFDVKD. The germline V and J ends were trimmed by 0 bases and 4 bases, with 3 bases remaining between them. The CDR3 has 13 residues. The CDR3 loop is CATSDLLYNEQFF. CDR3 sequence (DNA): TGTGCCACCAGTGATTTGCTGTACAATGAGCAGTTCTTC.

This chain joins TRBV20-1 and TRBJ2-5, with 7 bases matching TRBD2. V dropped 5 bases and J dropped 7; count of bases not matched to a gene: 13. The CDR3 is 14 amino acids. In germline, CDR1 is DFQATT, CDR2 SNEGSKA (reference sequence). The CDR3 DNA is TGCAGTGCTCCCCACCGGGCGGGAGAAGCGACCCAGTACTTC. It codes for CSAPHRAGEATQYF.

This clonotype came up a few times. The chain couples TRBV12-3 or TRBV12-4 to TRBJ2-2; no definite D call. The ends were cut back, 4 bases at V and 4 bases at J, with 7 bases in the middle. The CDR3 contains 13 residues. The DNA of the CDR3 is TGTGCCAGCAGTTCCTACCCCACCGGGGAGCTGTTTTTT. Its translation: CASSSYPTGELFF.

With regard to this clonotype: This could be a read error, since a much larger clone is one nucleotide away. Here the CDR3 omits its conserved ending phenylalanine or tryptophan, so a read error is the likely source. The rearrangement links TRBV5-1 to TRBJ2-2; 7 bases align to TRBD1. Per germline, CDR1 SGHRS and CDR2 YFSETQ. V shed 0 bases, J shed 7 bases, and the junction held 6 bases outside the gene matches. The CDR3 has 15 amino acids. The CDR3 is CASSLAGQGVGELFS. CDR3 bases: TGCGCCAGCAGCTTGGCCGGGCAGGGGGTCGGGGAGCTGTTTTCT.

This clonotype was picked up a small number of times. A read error may be the cause here, since a much bigger clone is one base away. The CDR3 DNA reads as TGTGCCAGCAGCCCCAGGGCGGGGAGCACTGAAGCTTTCTTT. It translates to CASSPRAGSTEAFF. The rearrangement uses TRBV3-1 and TRBJ1-1, with D tentatively TRBD1 (5 bases). V was trimmed by 4 bases and J by 4 bases, leaving 13 bases between them. The CDR3 is 14 amino acids. The germline gives CDR1 LGHDT, CDR2 YNNKEL (reference sequence).